The present entry profiles one T cell receptor (beta chain) with its context. Its antigen is not known. This entry belongs to a study of T cells in narcolepsy. Assay used: immunoSEQ multiplex PCR; TCRdb lists only in-frame clones, some missing. The data show about 35,000 clones, 87% seen once. Regarding the study as a whole: Reportedly, autoreactive clonotypes were serially detected in patients' blood but not controls'.

This receptor was taken from a human donor with narcolepsy. Specimen: CD45RA- memory CD4+ T cells from PBMCs.

The CDR3 loop is CATGLGATGELFF. The CDR3 nucleotides are TGTGCCACCGGACTGGGGGCCACCGGGGAGCTGTTTTTT. The rearrangement links TRBV2 to TRBJ2-2; maybe TRBD1 (6 bases). This CDR3 is built from 13 residues. V lost 10 bases and J lost 4, with 13 bases in between. CDR1 and CDR2 from the germline V gene are SNHLY and FYNNEI.